Each of the 27 T cell receptor beta chains below was sequenced from the same sample in a study of graft-versus-host responses after intestinal transplantation. Generated by immunoSEQ multiplex PCR, the TCRdb table keeps only in-frame clones and is missing some. The sample contains some 13,000 clones, around 38% of which appear only once. Sample: alloreactive CD4+ T cells from a mixed lymphocyte reaction culture, taken before intestinal transplant. Subset noted: CFSE-low proliferating T cells sorted from approximately 6-day pre-transplant mixed lymphocyte reaction (GvH or HvG direction). The receptors were sampled from a human patient who received an intestinal transplant.

The chain has TRBV7-2 and TRBJ1-2, with TRBD1 matching over 8 bases. The CDR3 is 18 residues long. Germline CDR1 SGHTA, CDR2 FQGNSA. Unmatched junction bases numbered 22, after V lost 5 bases and J lost 8 bases. CDR3 sequence: CASSPGSGAGGSLGGYTF. DNA for the CDR3: TGTGCCAGCAGCCCAGGAAGTGGGGCAGGGGGCAGTCTGGGGGGCTACACCTTC. Full variable domain (remainder filled in from reference TRBV7-2 and TRBJ1-2): GAGVSQSPSNKVTEKGKDVELRCDPISGHTALYWYRQSLGQGLEFLIYFQGNSAPDKSGLPSDRFSAERTGGSVSTLTIQRTQQEDSAVYLCASSPGSGAGGSLGGYTFGSGTRLTVV.

The V and J genes are TRBV19 and TRBJ2-7; 12 nucleotides line up with TRBD2. CDR1 and CDR2 from the germline V gene are LNHDA and SQIVND (reference sequence). The CDR3 length is 16 residues. J was trimmed by 5 bases and V by 2 bases; bases with no gene match: 7. This CDR3 reads CASSIRTSGVSHEQYF. In nucleotides, the CDR3 is TGTGCCAGTAGTATAAGGACTAGCGGGGTATCCCACGAGCAGTACTTC.

This clone has only a few counts. The chain has TRBV7-2 and TRBJ1-2, with unresolved D. CDR3 length: 14 amino acids. Germline-derived CDR1 and CDR2 are SGHTA and FQGNSA. Deletions cut 0 bases from V and 2 bases from J, with 7 bases between. The CDR3 DNA reads TGTGCCAGCAGCTTAGCTCGCGGGAACTATGGCTACACCTTC. Translated, it gives CASSLARGNYGYTF.

The chain links TRBV7-9 to TRBJ2-2, with D perhaps matching TRBD2 (6 bases). Germline CDR1 is SEHNR and CDR2 is FQNEAQ (reference sequence). The CDR3 has 18 amino acids. Deletions cut 2 bases from V and 5 bases from J, with 21 bases between. The CDR3 bases are TGTGCCAGCAGCTTAACTTTCAGAACCGGCCGGGGGACCGGGGAGCTGTTTTTT. This translates into CASSLTFRTGRGTGELFF.

This rearrangement joins TRBV5-1 to TRBJ1-1, with 10 bases fitting TRBD1. The CDR3 runs to 15 residues. V shed 1 base, J shed 4 bases, and the junction held 4 bases outside the gene matches. Germline CDR1 SGHRS, CDR2 YFSETQ. For the CDR3, the DNA is TGCGCCAGCAGCTTGTCGACAGGGGGCTTCACTGAAGCTTTCTTT. Amino acids: CASSLSTGGFTEAFF.

This chain uses TRBV7-9 with TRBJ2-1, with 11 bases aligning to TRBD2. The germline CDR1 and CDR2 sequences are SEHNR and FQNEAQ (reference sequence). The junction had 4 bases not matched to a gene; V was cut back by 3 bases and J by 6 bases. This CDR3 region has 15 residues. For the CDR3, the DNA is TGTGCCAGCAGCTTTCTAGCGGGGGGTTTCAATGAGCAGTTCTTC. It translates to CASSFLAGGFNEQFF.

This chain uses TRBV27 with TRBJ2-1; D remains unclear. Germline V gene sequence: CDR1 MNHEY, CDR2 SMNVEV (reference sequence). V lost 4 bases and J lost 0, with 10 bases in between. The CDR3 is 15 residues long. The CDR3 DNA sequence: TGTGCCAGCAGTTCTCCGAGGAGCTCCTACAATGAGCAGTTCTTC. Its protein product is CASSSPRSSYNEQFF.

The chain is built from TRBV7-2 and TRBJ2-5, with D possibly matching TRBD1 (6 bases). There are 15 residues in the CDR3. Per the germline V gene, CDR1 is SGHTA and CDR2 is FQGNSA. Trimming took 5 bases from V and 5 from J, leaving 18 bases between them. The CDR3 here is CASSPKWGQGETQYF. The CDR3 coding sequence is TGTGCCAGCAGCCCCAAATGGGGGCAGGGTGAGACCCAGTACTTC.

CDR3 in amino acids: CSVNSQTNEKLFF. The CDR3, as DNA: TGCAGCGTCAACAGCCAAACAAATGAAAAACTGTTTTTT. The chain joins TRBV29-1 to TRBJ1-4; D call uncertain. The CDR3 sequence is 13 residues long. CDR1 and CDR2 (germline): SQVTM, ANQGSEA. Trimming took off 6 bases at V and 5 bases at J, with 13 bases between the two ends.

The CDR3 reads CAISELGANTEAFF. Written as DNA, the CDR3 is TGTGCCATCAGTGAACTGGGGGCGAACACTGAAGCTTTCTTT. The chain combines TRBV10-3 with TRBJ1-1; tentatively, D is TRBD1 (6 bases). V was shortened by 3 bases and J by 1 base, with 9 bases between the two germline ends. Germline V lookup: CDR1 ENHRY, CDR2 SYGVKD. CDR3 size: 14 residues.

Details on this clone: A read error may account for a junction end that differs from germline. The V gene is TRBV7-2, the J gene TRBJ1-6; no firm D call. The CDR3 consists of 15 residues. Germline V lookup: CDR1 SGHTA, CDR2 FQGNSA. Written as DNA, the CDR3 is TGTGCCAGCAGCTTTAGGAGTGGAGGGAATTCACCCCCCCACTTT. It is translated as CASSFRSGGNSPPHF.

This sequence joins TRBV6-5 and TRBJ1-1; the match to TRBD1 covers 9 bases. Per the germline V gene, CDR1 is MNHEY and CDR2 is SVGAGI. The CDR3 loop spans 15 amino acids. The ends lost 5 bases at V and 1 base at J; junction bases unmatched: 5. The CDR3 nucleotides are TGTGCCAGCAGTCGACAGGGGGTCCCGAACACTGAAGCTTTCTTT. Residues: CASSRQGVPNTEAFF.

CDR3 residues: CATSRGGGRYGYTF. CDR3 coding DNA: TGTGCCACCAGCAGAGGCGGAGGACGGTATGGCTACACCTTC. The chain links TRBV15 to TRBJ1-2; D not certain. The germline V gene encodes CDR1 LNHNV and CDR2 YYDKDF (reference sequence). The CDR3 extends over 14 amino acids. The V gene lost 1 base and the J gene lost 5 bases, with 11 bases spanning the gap. Combining the CDR3 with reference TRBV15 and TRBJ1-2 gives the whole variable domain DAMVIQNPRYQVTQFGKPVTLSCSQTLNHNVMYWYQQKSSQAPKLLFHYYDKDFNNEADTPDNFQSRRPNTSFCFLDIRSPGLGDTAMYLCATSRGGGRYGYTFGSGTRLTVV.

The V gene is TRBV5-4, the J gene TRBJ2-3; D is possibly TRBD2 (5 bases). There are 14 residues in the CDR3. V shed 4 bases and J shed 1 base, with 10 bases lying between them. Germline CDR1 is SGHNT and CDR2 is YYREEE (reference sequence). DNA for the CDR3: TGTGCCAGCAGCATCAGCGGAGGCACAGATACGCAGTATTTT. Residues: CASSISGGTDTQYF. Combining the CDR3 with reference TRBV5-4 and TRBJ2-3 gives the whole variable domain ETGVTQSPTHLIKTRGQQVTLRCSSQSGHNTVSWYQQALGQGPQFIFQYYREEENGRGNFPPRFSGLQFPNYSSELNVNALELDDSALYLCASSISGGTDTQYFGPGTRLTVL.

This clone appeared a few times. The chain recombines TRBV21-1 with TRBJ1-2; the DNA was not used to check the table's D call, TRBD1. TRBV21-1 is a known pseudogene. The CDR3 has 13 amino acids. CDR3 DNA sequence: TGTGCCAGCAGCATCAGAATCAGGGGAGGCTACACCTTC. Encoded protein: CASSIRIRGGYTF.

The CDR3 bases are TGCGCCAGCAGCCTACCTACAGGGGGCTTGAACACTGAAGCTTTCTTT. This encodes CASSLPTGGLNTEAFF. The rearrangement links TRBV5-1 to TRBJ1-1, with 9 bases that match TRBD1. The ends lost 4 bases at V and 0 bases at J; junction bases unmatched: 7. From germline, CDR1 is SGHRS and CDR2 YFSETQ. This CDR3 spans 16 amino acids.

The V call is TRBV7-9, the J call TRBJ2-7, with 8 bases lining up with TRBD2. The V and J ends lost 5 bases and 3 bases, in that order; junction bases with no gene match: 12. The V gene's germline CDR1 is SEHNR and CDR2 FQNEAQ (reference sequence). This CDR3 is 16 amino acids long. The CDR3 region is CASSDLILAGSYEQYF. The CDR3 DNA reads TGTGCCAGCAGCGACCTAATCCTAGCGGGTAGCTACGAGCAGTACTTC.

This chain links TRBV10-3 with TRBJ2-1, with 9 positions matching TRBD2. Looked up from germline, CDR1 is ENHRY and CDR2 is SYGVKD. The CDR3 runs 15 residues. With V trimmed by 6 bases and J by 4 bases, 7 bases remained unmatched. CDR3 region: CAIRSSGGEYNEQFF. The DNA of the CDR3 is TGTGCCATCAGGAGTAGCGGGGGAGAGTACAATGAGCAGTTCTTC.

The chain recombines TRBV2 with TRBJ1-2, with 9 bases identical to TRBD1. In germline, CDR1 is SNHLY, CDR2 FYNNEI. The CDR3 has 13 residues. The ends lost 6 bases at V and 4 bases at J; junction bases unmatched: 3. As DNA, the CDR3 is TGTGCCAGCAGACAGGGACAGGGCTATGGCTACACCTTC. Translation: CASRQGQGYGYTF. Drawing the rest from reference TRBV2 and TRBJ1-2, the complete variable domain is EPEVTQTPSHQVTQMGQEVILRCVPISNHLYFYWYRQILGQKVEFLVSFYNNEISEKSEIFDDQFSVERPDGSNFTLKIRSTKLEDSAMYFCASRQGQGYGYTFGSGTRLTVV.

This clone turned up a few times. The chain recombines TRBV7-2 with TRBJ2-1, with 12 positions matching TRBD2. V gave up 5 bases and J gave up 4 bases; unmatched junction bases: 3. Germline values: CDR1 SGHTA, CDR2 FQGNSA. The CDR3 covers 15 residues. The CDR3 DNA reads as TGTGCCAGCAGCGGGACTAGCGGGTATTACAATGAGCAGTTCTTC. Translation gives CASSGTSGYYNEQFF.

V and J are TRBV7-2 and TRBJ2-1, with TRBD1 matching over 10 bases. The CDR3 consists of 12 residues. Losses at the gene ends were 4 bases for V and 16 bases for J; bases not matched to a gene: 7. Germline lookup yields CDR1 SGHTA and CDR2 FQGNSA. In DNA, the CDR3 is TGTGCCAGCAGCTGGGGGGACAGGGGAGAATTCTTC. Translated, it gives CASSWGDRGEFF.

In its sample, this clone was seen a few times. The rearrangement links TRBV11-2 to TRBJ1-2; D gene unclear. The CDR3 contains 14 residues. With 5 bases removed from V and 6 bases from J, the gap between germline ends came to 16 bases. Germline V gives CDR1 SGHAT, CDR2 FQNNGV. The CDR3 nucleotides are TGTGCCAGCAGCCTATTAACTAACTCCCATGGCTACACCTTC. Amino acids: CASSLLTNSHGYTF.

The V call is TRBV10-2, the J call TRBJ1-2; D ambiguous. V was pared by 3 bases and J by 4 bases, with 9 bases between. CDR1 and CDR2 (germline): WSHSY, SAAADI. The CDR3 spans 13 residues. CDR3 sequence reads: CASSEVGSYGYTF. For the CDR3, the DNA is TGCGCCAGCAGTGAAGTAGGGAGCTATGGCTACACCTTC.

J is TRBJ2-2 and V is TRBV5-1; D is possibly TRBD1 (6 bases). V was shortened by 3 bases and J by 0 bases, with 12 bases between the two germline ends. The CDR3 loop spans 16 amino acids. CDR1 and CDR2 from the germline V gene are SGHRS and YFSETQ. The CDR3 DNA follows: TGCGCCAGCAGCTCTAGGACAGCCGCGAACACCGGGGAGCTGTTTTTT. Translated, it gives CASSSRTAANTGELFF.

The gene calls are TRBV4-1 and TRBJ2-1, with D possibly TRBD1 on 5 matching bases. The germline CDR1 and CDR2 sequences are MGHRA and YSYEKL. This CDR3 region has 12 residues. Trimming pared 5 bases from V and 7 bases from J, leaving 9 bases between. The CDR3 DNA sequence: TGCGCCAGCAGCGGCAGGGCGAATGAGCAGTTCTTC. Its protein product is CASSGRANEQFF.

The chain couples TRBV9 to TRBJ1-6; D is possibly TRBD1 (6 bases). The V end was cut by 3 bases, the J end by 12 bases, with 10 bases between. From germline, CDR1 is SGDLS and CDR2 YYNGEE. The CDR3 is 12 residues long. The DNA of the CDR3 is TGTGCCAGCAGCGAACAGGGTGGACCCCTCCACTTT. Its translation: CASSEQGGPLHF.

This clone was detected once. This sequence joins TRBV6-1 and TRBJ1-5; D is undetermined. The germline CDR1 and CDR2 sequences are MNHNS and SASEGT. Trimming took 1 base from V and 4 from J, leaving 14 bases between them. This CDR3 spans 16 amino acids. The CDR3: CASSEEDGMRNQPQHF. For the CDR3, the DNA is TGTGCCAGCAGTGAAGAAGACGGGATGAGGAATCAGCCCCAGCATTTT.